The 28 T cell receptor beta chains below come from one sample, sequenced in a study of blood T cells in healthy people across ages. PCR was performed a second time for about 7 to 11 cycles using a sample-barcoded 5' primer and a J-beta primer mix. TCRdb used MiXCR to reprocess the 5' RACE reads, holding one entry per CDR3 protein. The data contain 650,000 to 800,000 distinct CDR3 sequences, around 43% of them seen just once; the ten biggest clones take up about a fifth. Sequencing was carried out using blood. These receptors all stem from a man aged 60 to 75 in good health.

Of note for this clonotype: A read error may be the cause here, since a much bigger clone is one base away. The rearrangement joins TRBV7-2 to TRBJ2-7; TRBD2 agrees at 10 bases. The V gene's germline CDR1 is SGHTA and CDR2 FQGNSA. V dropped 3 bases and J dropped 3; count of bases not matched to a gene: 2. The CDR3 has 14 residues. The CDR3 region is CASSFTSGVYEQYF. For the CDR3, the DNA is TGTGCCAGCAGCTTTACTAGCGGGGTCTACGAGCAGTACTTC. Looking up the rest from reference TRBV7-2 and TRBJ2-7 gives the full variable domain: GAGVSQSPSNKVTEKGKDVELRCDPISGHTALYWYRQSLGQGLEFLIYFQGNSAPDKSGLPSDRFSAERTGGSVSTLTIQRTQQEDSAVYLCASSFTSGVYEQYFGPGTRLTVT.

This clonotype was recorded at least ten times. As DNA, the CDR3 is TGTGCCAGCACCATAGGCTCCGGGACAGGGAGATATGGCTACACCTTC. Protein sequence: CASTIGSGTGRYGYTF. The chain carries TRBV6-5 and TRBJ1-2; 9 nucleotides match TRBD1. Per the germline V gene, CDR1 is MNHEY and CDR2 is SVGAGI. The CDR3 covers 16 residues. V lost 7 bases and J lost 5; bases outside the gene matches: 14.

This sequence joins TRBV27 and TRBJ2-3; D unresolved. Germline loops: CDR1 MNHEY, CDR2 SMNVEV (reference sequence). This CDR3 has 14 amino acids. The V end lost 7 bases, the J end lost 0 bases, and 11 bases lay between the germline ends. This CDR3 is CASMGGRSTDTQYF. In nucleotides, the CDR3 is TGTGCCAGCATGGGTGGGCGGAGCACAGATACGCAGTATTTT.

The chain links TRBV27 to TRBJ2-2, with 12 bases aligning to TRBD2. CDR1 and CDR2 (germline): MNHEY, SMNVEV (reference sequence). V lost 2 bases to trimming and J lost 4 bases; unmatched junction nucleotides: 8. The CDR3 is made up of 18 amino acids. For the CDR3, the DNA is TGTGCCAGCAGTTTAGATCCTAGCGGGGGGGCCAGCACCGGGGAGCTGTTTTTT. Residues: CASSLDPSGGASTGELFF.

The rearrangement joins TRBV13 to TRBJ2-7, with D maybe TRBD1 (5 bases). Germline V lookup: CDR1 PRHDT, CDR2 FYEKMQ (reference sequence). Trimming cost V 3 bases and J 3 bases, with 9 bases left between them. The CDR3 contains 13 residues. As DNA, the CDR3 is TGTGCCAGCAGCTTGCAGGACAACTACGAGCAGTACTTC. The encoded protein is CASSLQDNYEQYF. Full variable domain (rest looked up from reference TRBV13 and TRBJ2-7): AAGVIQSPRHLIKEKRETATLKCYPIPRHDTVYWYQQGPGQDPQFLISFYEKMQSDKGSIPDRFSAQQFSDYHSELNMSSLELGDSALYFCASSLQDNYEQYFGPGTRLTVT.

The V gene is TRBV29-1, the J gene TRBJ2-2; no clear D. CDR1 and CDR2 from the germline V gene are SQVTM and ANQGSEA. Trimming removed 4 bases at V and 7 bases at J, with 13 bases between. The length of the CDR3 is 13 residues. The CDR3 coding sequence is TGCAGCGTTGTACTTTGGGTGGGCGGGGAGCTGTTTTTT. It specifies CSVVLWVGGELFF.

This clonotype was observed a few times. The chain combines TRBV27 with TRBJ2-5; D is ambiguous. V shed 8 bases and J shed 4 bases, with 8 bases lying between them. The CDR3 length is 11 residues. CDR1 is MNHEY and CDR2 is SMNVEV in the germline V gene (reference sequence). The CDR3 nucleotides read TGTGCCAGCGGCCCCCTAGAGACCCAGTACTTC. Translated: CASGPLETQYF.

This clonotype was counted only a few times. This chain links TRBV4-1 with TRBJ2-5; 8 bases fit TRBD1. This CDR3 spans 16 amino acids. V was clipped by 4 bases and J by 1 base; unmatched bases: 8. Germline V gene lookup returns CDR1 MGHRA and CDR2 YSYEKL. The CDR3 is CASSPRTGQPQETQYF. CDR3 nucleotide sequence: TGCGCCAGCAGCCCAAGGACAGGGCAGCCCCAAGAGACCCAGTACTTC.

This clonotype has more than one count but fewer than ten. The V call is TRBV4-3, the J call TRBJ2-1; D is undetermined. The length of the CDR3 is 14 residues. CDR1 is LGHNA and CDR2 is YSLEER in the germline V gene. The germline V and J ends were trimmed by 0 bases and 6 bases, with 9 bases remaining between them. The CDR3 loop is CASSQEDQANEQFF. The CDR3 nucleotides are TGCGCCAGCAGCCAAGAAGACCAGGCCAATGAGCAGTTCTTC.

The chain recombines TRBV9 with TRBJ2-5, with 7 bases fitting TRBD2. The junction had 23 bases not matched to a gene; V was cut back by 4 bases and J by 11 bases. Per the germline V gene, CDR1 is SGDLS and CDR2 is YYNGEE. This CDR3 has 17 amino acids. The CDR3 DNA reads TGTGCCAGCAGCCAACGCGGGGAGGGCGCCTACAACAATGAGCAGTACTTC. As protein: CASSQRGEGAYNNEQYF.

This clonotype was recorded at least ten times. The rearrangement joins TRBV29-1 to TRBJ2-7; 8 bases are shared with TRBD2. Germline V CDR1 and CDR2: SQVTM, ANQGSEA. CDR3 length equals 11 residues. Unmatched junction bases numbered 3, after V lost 7 bases and J lost 4 bases. CDR3: CSAGGLYEQYF. DNA of the CDR3: TGCAGCGCGGGGGGGCTTTACGAGCAGTACTTC.

A note on this clonotype: A read error may be the cause here, since a much bigger clone is one base away. The rearrangement links TRBV11-1 to TRBJ2-1; D not resolved. The CDR3 has 13 residues. The V gene lost 5 bases and the J gene lost 10 bases, with 15 bases spanning the gap. Germline values: CDR1 SGHAT, CDR2 FQDESV (reference sequence). CDR3: CASSATLSYEQFF. CDR3 DNA: TGTGCCAGCAGCGCAACTCTCTCCTACGAGCAGTTCTTC.

The chain combines TRBV7-3 with TRBJ2-1; D tentatively reads TRBD1 or TRBD2 (6 bases each). The ends were cut back, 3 bases at V and 8 bases at J, with 14 bases in the middle. Per the germline V gene, CDR1 is SGHTA and CDR2 is FQGTGA. The CDR3 is 14 residues long. The CDR3 DNA reads as TGTGCCAGCAGCTTCAGGGGTGGCGGGGATGAGCAGTTCTTC. Translation gives CASSFRGGGDEQFF.

This clonotype was detected a few times. The chain joins TRBV20-1 to TRBJ2-4; 8 nucleotides agree with TRBD2. V shed 0 bases and J 13 bases; nucleotides not matched to a gene: 5. The CDR3 has 12 residues. CDR1 DFQATT and CDR2 SNEGSKA come from the germline V gene (reference sequence). The CDR3 DNA reads TGCAGTGCTAGAGATCGGGGGGGAGAGCAGTACTTC. This codes for CSARDRGGEQYF.

V and J are TRBV20-1 and TRBJ2-1; a possible D gene is TRBD2 (6 bases). This CDR3 region has 14 residues. V lost 5 bases, J lost 2 bases, and 13 bases lay in between. CDR1 and CDR2 (germline): DFQATT, SNEGSKA (reference sequence). CDR3 sequence reads: CSAHPGVPYNEQFF. The CDR3 region has the DNA TGCAGTGCTCACCCGGGGGTTCCCTACAATGAGCAGTTCTTC.

J is TRBJ2-5 and V is TRBV28; D tentatively reads TRBD1 or TRBD2 (5 bases each). V dropped 7 bases and J dropped 13 bases, with 22 bases sitting between them. The CDR3 covers 13 residues. CDR1 MDHEN and CDR2 SYDVKM come from the germline V gene. The CDR3 reads CASISSPPGATYF. The CDR3 coding sequence is TGTGCCAGCATAAGTTCCCCTCCCGGGGCCACGTACTTC.

On this clonotype itself: At one of its ends the junction is not consistent with the germline gene, which may arise from a read error. The chain couples TRBV18 to TRBJ1-1; D unclear. This CDR3 spans 13 amino acids. CDR1 and CDR2 (germline): KGHSH, LQKENI. The CDR3 loop reads CVSSPGGNTAAFF. The DNA for the CDR3 is TGTGTCAGCTCACCTGGTGGGAACACTGCAGCTTTCTTT. The full variable domain, completed using reference TRBV18 and TRBJ1-1, is NAGVMQNPRHLVRRRGQEARLRCSPMKGHSHVYWYRQLPEEGLKFMVYLQKENIIDESGMPKERFSAEFPKEGPSILRIQQVVRGDSAAYFCVSSPGGNTAAFFGQGTRLTVV.

This sequence joins TRBV7-2 and TRBJ1-4; 9 bases match TRBD1. The V and J ends lost 5 bases and 7 bases, in that order; junction bases with no gene match: 2. Looked up from germline, CDR1 is SGHTA and CDR2 is FQGNSA. This CDR3 contains 13 residues. The CDR3 loop is CASSRDRAEKLFF. The CDR3 DNA reads TGTGCCAGCAGCCGGGACAGGGCTGAAAAACTGTTTTTT.

This chain connects TRBV4-1 to TRBJ1-6, with TRBD1 identical over 8 bases. CDR1 is MGHRA and CDR2 is YSYEKL in the germline V gene. The CDR3 is 17 amino acids. V was pared by 2 bases and J by 5 bases, with 8 bases of the junction left unmatched. This CDR3 is CASSQRFTGGDNSPLHF. Written as DNA, the CDR3 is TGCGCCAGCAGCCAACGCTTCACAGGGGGGGATAATTCACCCCTCCACTTT.

The V and J genes are TRBV20-1 and TRBJ1-5; 10 nucleotides align to TRBD1. The J segment lost 11 bases and the V segment lost 6 bases, leaving 4 bases of the junction unmatched. The CDR3 is 11 residues long. Germline V gene lookup returns CDR1 DFQATT and CDR2 SNEGSKA (reference sequence). Here the CDR3 reads CSARQGATQHF. The CDR3 DNA sequence: TGCAGTGCAAGACAGGGGGCGACCCAGCATTTT.

The chain carries TRBV20-1 and TRBJ2-7; either TRBD1 or TRBD2 may supply D (5 bases each). Per germline, CDR1 DFQATT and CDR2 SNEGSKA (reference sequence). CDR3 length equals 12 residues. V was cut by 6 bases and J by 3 bases, with 12 bases left in between. CDR3 DNA sequence: TGCAGTGCGGTGGGGGTCGGCTACGAGCAGTACTTC. Its translation: CSAVGVGYEQYF.

The rearrangement uses TRBV12-3 or TRBV12-4 and TRBJ2-7, with 8 positions matching TRBD1. This CDR3 region has 15 residues. V gave up 6 bases and J gave up 3 bases; unmatched junction bases: 10. The CDR3 nucleotides read TGTGCCAGCAGCCCCTGGGACAGGTCCGACTACGAGCAGTACTTC. Translated: CASSPWDRSDYEQYF.

The V and J genes are TRBV10-2 and TRBJ2-3; TRBD2 matches at 9 bases. The germline CDR1 and CDR2 sequences are WSHSY and SAAADI. J gave up 3 bases and V 4 bases, and 5 bases lay outside the gene matches. The CDR3 contains 15 residues. DNA for the CDR3: TGCGCCAGCAGTGTTCTAGCGGGGCAGACAGATACGCAGTATTTT. Translation gives CASSVLAGQTDTQYF.

The chain couples TRBV12-3 or TRBV12-4 to TRBJ1-2; perhaps TRBD1 as D (6 bases). The CDR3 extends over 13 amino acids. Between the trimmed V and J ends, which lost 7 bases and 3 bases, there was a span of 12 bases. The CDR3 sequence: CASKDSVDYGYTF. Written as DNA, the CDR3 is TGTGCCAGCAAGGACAGCGTTGACTATGGCTACACCTTC.

This clonotype was picked up a small number of times. The genes are TRBV12-3 or TRBV12-4 and TRBJ2-3; the match to TRBD2 covers 7 bases. This CDR3 has 14 amino acids. With V trimmed by 6 bases and J by 6 bases, 9 bases remained unmatched. This CDR3 reads CASSLVPGGDTQYF. The CDR3 nucleotides read TGTGCCAGCAGCCTAGTTCCCGGGGGGGATACGCAGTATTTT.

V and J are TRBV6-5 and TRBJ2-6, with D hard to call. The germline V and J ends were trimmed by 4 bases and 0 bases, with 10 bases remaining between them. CDR1 and CDR2 from the germline V gene are MNHEY and SVGAGI. The length of the CDR3 is 16 residues. CDR3 in DNA: TGTGCCAGCAGTTTGGAAGCCAACTCTGGGGCCAACGTCCTGACTTTC. It specifies CASSLEANSGANVLTF.

A remark on this clonotype: Germline and junction disagree at one end, which may indicate a read error. CDR3 nucleotides: TGTGCCAGCAGTCGAACTAGCGGGAGCTCCTGCAATGAGCAGTTCTTC. It translates to CASSRTSGSSCNEQFF. The rearrangement links TRBV7-2 to TRBJ2-1, with 11 positions matching TRBD2. This CDR3 comprises 16 residues. Per germline, CDR1 SGHTA and CDR2 FQGNSA.

This clonotype was seen at least ten times. The rearrangement uses TRBV10-3 and TRBJ2-7, with a weak D call TRBD2 (5 bases). The CDR3 has 14 residues. V lost 3 bases to trimming and J lost 3 bases, with 12 bases between them. Germline lookup yields CDR1 ENHRY and CDR2 SYGVKD. CDR3 in DNA: TGTGCCATCAGTGATGTCGCCGAGGGCTACGAGCAGTACTTC. It yields the protein CAISDVAEGYEQYF.